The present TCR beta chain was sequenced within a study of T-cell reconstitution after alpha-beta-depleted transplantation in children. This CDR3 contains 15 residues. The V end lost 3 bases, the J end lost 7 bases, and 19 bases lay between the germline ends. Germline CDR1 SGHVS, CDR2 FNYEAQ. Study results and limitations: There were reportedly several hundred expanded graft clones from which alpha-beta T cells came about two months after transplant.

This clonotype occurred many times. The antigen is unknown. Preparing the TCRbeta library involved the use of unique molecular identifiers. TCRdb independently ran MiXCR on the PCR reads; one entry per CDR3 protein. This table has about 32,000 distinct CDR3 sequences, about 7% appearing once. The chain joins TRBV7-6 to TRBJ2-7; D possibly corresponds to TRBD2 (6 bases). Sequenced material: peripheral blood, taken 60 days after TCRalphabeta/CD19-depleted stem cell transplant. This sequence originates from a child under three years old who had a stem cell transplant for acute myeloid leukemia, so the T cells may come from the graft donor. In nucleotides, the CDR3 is TGTGCCAGCAGCTTTAGATGGGGGAGGATGGAGGAGCAGTACTTC. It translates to CASSFRWGRMEEQYF.